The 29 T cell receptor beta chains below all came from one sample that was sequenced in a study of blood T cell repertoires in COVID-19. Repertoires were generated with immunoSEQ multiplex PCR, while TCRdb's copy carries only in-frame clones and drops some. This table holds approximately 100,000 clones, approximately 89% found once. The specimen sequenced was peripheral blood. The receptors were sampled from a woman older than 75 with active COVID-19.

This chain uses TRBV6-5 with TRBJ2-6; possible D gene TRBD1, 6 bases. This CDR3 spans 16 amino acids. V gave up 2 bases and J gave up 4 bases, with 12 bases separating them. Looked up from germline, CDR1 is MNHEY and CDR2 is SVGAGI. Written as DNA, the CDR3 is TGTGCCAGCAGTTACAGGGCAGGGGTCGGGGCCAACGTCCTGACTTTC. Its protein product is CASSYRAGVGANVLTF.

CDR3 nucleotides: TGTGCCAGCCACCCGGGAGGGATTCGCGAGCAGTACTTC. It codes for CASHPGGIREQYF. The chain combines TRBV2 with TRBJ2-7; 8 nucleotides agree with TRBD2. J was trimmed by 6 bases and V by 8 bases; bases with no gene match: 9. Germline CDR1 SNHLY, CDR2 FYNNEI. This CDR3 comprises 13 residues. The variable domain in full, completed from reference TRBV2 and TRBJ2-7, reads EPEVTQTPSHQVTQMGQEVILRCVPISNHLYFYWYRQILGQKVEFLVSFYNNEISEKSEIFDDQFSVERPDGSNFTLKIRSTKLEDSAMYFCASHPGGIREQYFGPGTRLTVT.

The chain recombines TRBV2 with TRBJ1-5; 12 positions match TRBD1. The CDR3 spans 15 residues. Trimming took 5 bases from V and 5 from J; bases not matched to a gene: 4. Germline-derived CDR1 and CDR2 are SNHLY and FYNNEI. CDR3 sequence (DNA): TGTGCCAGCAGTTGGGACAGGGGGCTCCATCAGCCCCAGCATTTT. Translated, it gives CASSWDRGLHQPQHF.

The CDR3 DNA is TGTGCCAGCAGCTCCGGGACAGGGTACGAGCAGTACTTC. Its translation: CASSSGTGYEQYF. The J gene is TRBJ2-7, the V gene TRBV5-6, with 9 bases that match TRBD1. Trimming cost V 3 bases and J 4 bases; bases outside gene matches: 2. The CDR3 extends over 13 amino acids. Germline values: CDR1 SGHDT, CDR2 YYEEEE.

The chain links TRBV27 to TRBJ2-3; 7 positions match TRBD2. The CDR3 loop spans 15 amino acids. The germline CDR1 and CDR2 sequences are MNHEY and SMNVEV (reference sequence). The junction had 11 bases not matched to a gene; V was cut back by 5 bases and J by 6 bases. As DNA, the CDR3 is TGTGCCAGCAGTACGAGGGGCGGGAGAATTGATACGCAGTATTTT. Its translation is CASSTRGGRIDTQYF.

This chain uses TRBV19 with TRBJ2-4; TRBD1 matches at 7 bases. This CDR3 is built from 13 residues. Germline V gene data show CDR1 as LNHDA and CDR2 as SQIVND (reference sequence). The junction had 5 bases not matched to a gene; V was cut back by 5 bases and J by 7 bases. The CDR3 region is CASSGRGWNIQYF. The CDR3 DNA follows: TGTGCCAGTAGTGGCAGGGGGTGGAACATTCAGTACTTC.

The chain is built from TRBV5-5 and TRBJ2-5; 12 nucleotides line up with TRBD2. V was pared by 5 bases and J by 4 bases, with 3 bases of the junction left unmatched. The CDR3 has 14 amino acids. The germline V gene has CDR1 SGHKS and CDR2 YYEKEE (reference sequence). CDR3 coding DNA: TGTGCCAGCAGTCAGACTAGCGGGAGAGAGACCCAGTACTTC. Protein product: CASSQTSGRETQYF.

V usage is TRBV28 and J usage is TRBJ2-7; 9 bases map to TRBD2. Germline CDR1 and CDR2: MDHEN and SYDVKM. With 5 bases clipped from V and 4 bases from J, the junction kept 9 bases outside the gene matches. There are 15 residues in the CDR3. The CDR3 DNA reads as TGTGCCAGCAGTCCCCTTCGCGGGAGGGGGTACGAGCAGTACTTC. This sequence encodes CASSPLRGRGYEQYF.

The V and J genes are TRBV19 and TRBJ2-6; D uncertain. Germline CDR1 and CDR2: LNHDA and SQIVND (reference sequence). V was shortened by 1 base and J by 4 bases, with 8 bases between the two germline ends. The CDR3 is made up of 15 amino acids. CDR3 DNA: TGTGCCAGTAGTATAGCCAGTTCCGGGGCCAACGTCCTGACTTTC. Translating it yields CASSIASSGANVLTF. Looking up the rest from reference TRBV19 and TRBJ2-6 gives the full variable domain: DGGITQSPKYLFRKEGQNVTLSCEQNLNHDAMYWYRQDPGQGLRLIYYSQIVNDFQKGDIAEGYSVSREKKESFPLTVTSAQKNPTAFYLCASSIASSGANVLTFGAGSRLTVL.

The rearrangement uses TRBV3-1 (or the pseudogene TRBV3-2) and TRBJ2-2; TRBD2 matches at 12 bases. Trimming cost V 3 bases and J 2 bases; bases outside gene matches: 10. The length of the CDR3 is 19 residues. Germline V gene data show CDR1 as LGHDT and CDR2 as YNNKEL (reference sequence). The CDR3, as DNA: TGTGCCAGCAGCCAGAGGGGAGGACTAGCGGGAAGAAACACCGGGGAGCTGTTTTTT. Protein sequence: CASSQRGGLAGRNTGELFF.

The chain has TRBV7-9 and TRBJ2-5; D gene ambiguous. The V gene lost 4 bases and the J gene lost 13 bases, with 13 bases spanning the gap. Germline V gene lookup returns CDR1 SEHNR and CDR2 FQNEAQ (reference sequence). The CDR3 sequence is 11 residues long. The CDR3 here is CASSSQSVPYF. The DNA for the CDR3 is TGTGCCAGCAGCTCCCAGTCCGTACCGTACTTC.

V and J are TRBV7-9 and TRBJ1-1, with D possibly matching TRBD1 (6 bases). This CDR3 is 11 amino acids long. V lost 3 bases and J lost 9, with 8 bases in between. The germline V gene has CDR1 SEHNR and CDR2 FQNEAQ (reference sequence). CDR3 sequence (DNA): TGTGCCAGCAGCTTCGGACAGAAAGCTTTCTTT. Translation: CASSFGQKAFF.

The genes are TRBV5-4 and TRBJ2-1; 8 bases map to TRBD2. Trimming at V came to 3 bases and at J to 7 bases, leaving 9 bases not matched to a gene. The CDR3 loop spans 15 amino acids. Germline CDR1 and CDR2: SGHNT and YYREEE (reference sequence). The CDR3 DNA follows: TGTGCCAGCAGCTCCATAAGACTAGCGAGTAATGAGCAGTTCTTC. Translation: CASSSIRLASNEQFF. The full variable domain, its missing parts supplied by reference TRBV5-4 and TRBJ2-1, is ETGVTQSPTHLIKTRGQQVTLRCSSQSGHNTVSWYQQALGQGPQFIFQYYREEENGRGNFPPRFSGLQFPNYSSELNVNALELDDSALYLCASSSIRLASNEQFFGPGTRLTVL.

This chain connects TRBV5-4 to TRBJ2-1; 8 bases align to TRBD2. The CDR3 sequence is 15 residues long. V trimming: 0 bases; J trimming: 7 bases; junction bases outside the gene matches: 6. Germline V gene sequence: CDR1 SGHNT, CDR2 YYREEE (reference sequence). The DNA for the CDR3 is TGTGCCAGCAGCTTGGGGAGCGGGAGCTTTAATGAGCAGTTCTTC. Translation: CASSLGSGSFNEQFF.

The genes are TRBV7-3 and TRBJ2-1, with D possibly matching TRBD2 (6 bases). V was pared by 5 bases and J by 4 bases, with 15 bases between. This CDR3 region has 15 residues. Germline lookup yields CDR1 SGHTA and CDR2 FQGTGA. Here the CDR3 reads CASSAQGGGYNEQFF. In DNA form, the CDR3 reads TGTGCCAGCAGCGCGCAGGGAGGTGGGTACAATGAGCAGTTCTTC.

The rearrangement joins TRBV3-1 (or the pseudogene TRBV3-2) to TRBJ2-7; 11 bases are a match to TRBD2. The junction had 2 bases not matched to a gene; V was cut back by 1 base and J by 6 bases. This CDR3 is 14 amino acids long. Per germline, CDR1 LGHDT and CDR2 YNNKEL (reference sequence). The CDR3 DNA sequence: TGTGCCAGCAGCCAAGGGCTAGCGGGAGGCGAGCAGTACTTC. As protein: CASSQGLAGGEQYF.

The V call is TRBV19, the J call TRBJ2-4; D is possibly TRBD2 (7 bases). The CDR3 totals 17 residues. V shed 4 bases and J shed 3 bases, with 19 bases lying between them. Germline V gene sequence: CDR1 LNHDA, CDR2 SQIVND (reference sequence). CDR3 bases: TGTGCCAGTAGTACCCAGGGGAGGGCACTAGGCAAAAACATTCAGTACTTC. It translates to CASSTQGRALGKNIQYF.

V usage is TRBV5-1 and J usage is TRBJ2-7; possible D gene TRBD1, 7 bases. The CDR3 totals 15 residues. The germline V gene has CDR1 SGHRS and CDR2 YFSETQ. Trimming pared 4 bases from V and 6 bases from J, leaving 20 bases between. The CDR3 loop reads CASSPRGRGVAEQYF. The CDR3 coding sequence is TGCGCCAGCAGCCCCAGGGGCAGGGGGGTCGCCGAGCAGTACTTC.

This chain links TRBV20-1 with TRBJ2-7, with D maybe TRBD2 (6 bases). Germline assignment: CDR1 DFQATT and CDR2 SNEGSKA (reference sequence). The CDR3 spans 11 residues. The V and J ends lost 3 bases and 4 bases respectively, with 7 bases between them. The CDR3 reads CSASGGYEQYF. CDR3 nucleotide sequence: TGCAGTGCTAGTGGAGGGTACGAGCAGTACTTC.

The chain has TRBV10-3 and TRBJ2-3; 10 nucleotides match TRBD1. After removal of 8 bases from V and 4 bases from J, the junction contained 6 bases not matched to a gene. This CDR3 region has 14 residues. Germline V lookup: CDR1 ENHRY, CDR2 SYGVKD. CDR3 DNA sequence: TGTGCCATCGGAGACAGGGGGCGCGCAGATACGCAGTATTTT. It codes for CAIGDRGRADTQYF.

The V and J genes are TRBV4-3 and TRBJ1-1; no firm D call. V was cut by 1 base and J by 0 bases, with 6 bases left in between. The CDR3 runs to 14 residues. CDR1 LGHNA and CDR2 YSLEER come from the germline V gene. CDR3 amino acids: CASSQVQLNTEAFF. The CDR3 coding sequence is TGCGCCAGCAGCCAAGTACAACTGAACACTGAAGCTTTCTTT.

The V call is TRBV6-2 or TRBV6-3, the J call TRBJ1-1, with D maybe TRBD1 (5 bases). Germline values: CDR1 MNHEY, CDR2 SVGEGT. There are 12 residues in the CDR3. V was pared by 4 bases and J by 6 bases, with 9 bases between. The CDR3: CASSFGQPEAFF. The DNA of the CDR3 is TGTGCCAGCAGTTTTGGACAACCTGAAGCTTTCTTT.

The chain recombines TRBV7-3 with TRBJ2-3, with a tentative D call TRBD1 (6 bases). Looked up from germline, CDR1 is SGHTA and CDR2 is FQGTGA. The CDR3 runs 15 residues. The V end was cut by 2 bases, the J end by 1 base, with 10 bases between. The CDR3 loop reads CASSLQGTRTDTQYF. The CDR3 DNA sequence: TGTGCCAGCAGCTTACAGGGGACCCGCACAGATACGCAGTATTTT.

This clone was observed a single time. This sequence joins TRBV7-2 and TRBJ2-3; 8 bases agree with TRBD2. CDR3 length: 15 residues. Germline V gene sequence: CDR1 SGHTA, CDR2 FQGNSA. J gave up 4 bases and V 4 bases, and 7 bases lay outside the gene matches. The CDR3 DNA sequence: TGTGCCAGCAGCTCCAGCGGGAGAGTGGCAGATACGCAGTATTTT. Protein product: CASSSSGRVADTQYF.

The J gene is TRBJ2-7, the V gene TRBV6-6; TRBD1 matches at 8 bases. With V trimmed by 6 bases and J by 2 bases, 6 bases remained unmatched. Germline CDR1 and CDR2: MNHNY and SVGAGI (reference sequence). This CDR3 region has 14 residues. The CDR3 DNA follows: TGTGCCAGCAGGTACGGACAGGGAACCTACGAGCAGTACTTC. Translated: CASRYGQGTYEQYF.

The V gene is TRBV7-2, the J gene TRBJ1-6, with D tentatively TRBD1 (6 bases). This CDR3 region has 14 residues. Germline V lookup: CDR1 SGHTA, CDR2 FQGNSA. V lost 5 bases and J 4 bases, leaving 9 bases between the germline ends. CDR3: CASSLTGYNSPLHF. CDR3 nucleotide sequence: TGTGCCAGCAGCCTAACAGGGTATAATTCACCCCTCCACTTT.

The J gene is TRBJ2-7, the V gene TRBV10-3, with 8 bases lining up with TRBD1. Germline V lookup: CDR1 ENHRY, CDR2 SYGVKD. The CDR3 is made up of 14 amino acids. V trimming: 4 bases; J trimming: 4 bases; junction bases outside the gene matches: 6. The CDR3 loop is CAISVSGGSYEQYF. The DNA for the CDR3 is TGTGCCATCAGTGTATCAGGGGGCTCTTACGAGCAGTACTTC.

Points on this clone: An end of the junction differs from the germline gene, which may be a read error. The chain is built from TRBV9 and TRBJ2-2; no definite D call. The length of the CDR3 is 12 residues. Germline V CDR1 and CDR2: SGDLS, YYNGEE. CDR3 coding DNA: TGTGCCAGCAGCATCAACATCGGGGAGCTGTTTTTT. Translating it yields CASSINIGELFF.

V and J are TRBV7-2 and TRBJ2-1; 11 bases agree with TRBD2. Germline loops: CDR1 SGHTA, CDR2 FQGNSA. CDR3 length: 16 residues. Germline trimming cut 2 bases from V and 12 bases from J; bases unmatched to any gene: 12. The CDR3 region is CASSLFLAGGSVGQFF. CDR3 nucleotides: TGTGCCAGCAGCTTATTTCTAGCGGGAGGCTCTGTCGGGCAGTTCTTC.